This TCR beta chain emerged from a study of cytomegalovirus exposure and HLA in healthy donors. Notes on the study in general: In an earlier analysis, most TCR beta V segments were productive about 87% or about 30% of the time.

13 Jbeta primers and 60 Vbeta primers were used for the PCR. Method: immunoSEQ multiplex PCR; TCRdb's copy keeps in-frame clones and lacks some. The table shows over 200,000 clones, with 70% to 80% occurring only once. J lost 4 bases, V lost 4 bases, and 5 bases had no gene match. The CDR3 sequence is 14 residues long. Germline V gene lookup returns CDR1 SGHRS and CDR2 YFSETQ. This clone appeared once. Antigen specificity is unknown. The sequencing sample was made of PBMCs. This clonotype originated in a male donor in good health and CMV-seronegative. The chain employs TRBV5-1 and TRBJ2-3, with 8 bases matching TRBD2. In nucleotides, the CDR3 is TGCGCCAGCAGCCTTGGACTAGCAGCAGATACGCAGTATTTT. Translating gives CASSLGLAADTQYF. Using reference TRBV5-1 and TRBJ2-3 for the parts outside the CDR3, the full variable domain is KAGVTQTPRYLIKTRGQQVTLSCSPISGHRSVSWYQQTPGQGLQFLFEYFSETQRNKGNFPGRFSGRQFSNSRSEMNVSTLELGDSALYLCASSLGLAADTQYFGPGTRLTVL.